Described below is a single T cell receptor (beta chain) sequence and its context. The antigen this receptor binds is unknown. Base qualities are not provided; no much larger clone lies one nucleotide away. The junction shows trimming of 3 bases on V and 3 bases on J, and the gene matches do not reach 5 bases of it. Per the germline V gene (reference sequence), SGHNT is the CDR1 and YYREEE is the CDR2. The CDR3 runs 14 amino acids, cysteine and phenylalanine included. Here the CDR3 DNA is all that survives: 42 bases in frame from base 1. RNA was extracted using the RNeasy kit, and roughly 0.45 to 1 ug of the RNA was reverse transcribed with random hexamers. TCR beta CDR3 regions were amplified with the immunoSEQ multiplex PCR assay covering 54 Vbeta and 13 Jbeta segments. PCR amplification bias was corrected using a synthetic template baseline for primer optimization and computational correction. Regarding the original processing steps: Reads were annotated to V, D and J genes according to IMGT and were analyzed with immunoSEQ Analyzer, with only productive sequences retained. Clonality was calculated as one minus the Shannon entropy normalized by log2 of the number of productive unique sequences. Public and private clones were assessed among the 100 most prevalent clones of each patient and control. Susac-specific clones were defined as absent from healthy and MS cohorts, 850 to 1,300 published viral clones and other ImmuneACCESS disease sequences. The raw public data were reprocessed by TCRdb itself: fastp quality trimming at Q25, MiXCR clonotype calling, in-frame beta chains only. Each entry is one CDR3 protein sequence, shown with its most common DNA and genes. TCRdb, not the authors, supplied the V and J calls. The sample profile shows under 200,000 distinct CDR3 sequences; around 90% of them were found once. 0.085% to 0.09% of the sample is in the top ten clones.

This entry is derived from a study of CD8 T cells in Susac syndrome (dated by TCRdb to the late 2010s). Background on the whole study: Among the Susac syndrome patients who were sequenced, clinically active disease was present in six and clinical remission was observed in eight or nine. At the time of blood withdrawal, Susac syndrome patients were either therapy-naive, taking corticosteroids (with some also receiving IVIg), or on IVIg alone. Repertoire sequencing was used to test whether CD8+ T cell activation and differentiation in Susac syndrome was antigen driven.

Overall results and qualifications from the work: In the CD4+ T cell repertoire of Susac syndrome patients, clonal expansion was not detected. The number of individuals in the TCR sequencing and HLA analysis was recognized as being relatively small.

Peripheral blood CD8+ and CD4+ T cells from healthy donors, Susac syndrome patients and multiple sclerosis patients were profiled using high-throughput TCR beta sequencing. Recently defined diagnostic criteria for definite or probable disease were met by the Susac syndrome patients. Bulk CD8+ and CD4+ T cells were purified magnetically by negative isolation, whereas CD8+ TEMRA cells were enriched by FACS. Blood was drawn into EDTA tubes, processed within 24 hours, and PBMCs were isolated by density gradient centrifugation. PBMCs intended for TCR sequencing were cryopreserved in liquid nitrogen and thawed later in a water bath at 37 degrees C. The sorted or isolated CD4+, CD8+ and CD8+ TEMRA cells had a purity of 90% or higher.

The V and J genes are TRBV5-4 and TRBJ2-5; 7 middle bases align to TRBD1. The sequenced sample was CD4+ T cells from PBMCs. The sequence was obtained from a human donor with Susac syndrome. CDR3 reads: CASSWRQGKETQYF. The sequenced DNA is TGTGCCAGCAGCTGGCGACAGGGAAAAGAGACCCAGTACTTC.